This is a list of T cell receptor beta chains from one sample in a study of blood T cells in healthy people across ages. TCRdb reprocessed the 5' RACE reads via MiXCR and lists one record per CDR3 protein. The sample has fewer than 900,000 distinct CDR3 sequences, under 40% seen once. Sequenced sample: blood. The receptors were sampled from a man between 18 and 29 years old in good health. Both conserved end residues are part of each CDR3. Each record gives: CDR3 protein, CDR3 DNA, D gene, V gene, J gene, clone size. The D gene is left open where the match is weak. Part of the rows lack a size; the others show once, few, many or a class for expanded clones.

CSVRRASGGYNEQYF	TGCAGCGTCCGACGGGCTAGCGGAGGTTACAATGAGCAGTACTTC	TRBD2	TRBV29-1	TRBJ2-7	few
CASSEGSGTSPGGQYF	TGTGCCAGCAGTGAAGGGAGCGGGACCTCCCCCGGGGGGCAGTATTTT	TRBD2	TRBV2	TRBJ2-3	NA
CSATRGVVASTDTQYF	TGCAGTGCTACCCGAGGCGTGGTTGCGAGCACAGATACGCAGTATTTT	NA	TRBV20-1	TRBJ2-3	few
CASSLGQIEQFF	TGTGCCAGCAGCTTGGGGCAAATTGAGCAGTTCTTC	NA	TRBV5-6	TRBJ2-1	few
CASSLVMATNYGYTF	TGTGCCAGCAGCTTAGTGATGGCCACGAACTATGGCTACACCTTC	NA	TRBV7-2	TRBJ1-2	NA
CASSRDLSSGNTIYF	TGTGCCAGCAGCCGCGACCTTAGCTCTGGAAACACCATATATTTT	NA	TRBV4-2	TRBJ1-3	NA
CASRELAGGHNEQFF	TGTGCCAGCAGGGAACTAGCGGGGGGACACAATGAGCAGTTCTTC	TRBD2	TRBV2	TRBJ2-1	NA
CASSLGSGNNYGYTF	TGTGCCAGCAGCTTGGGGTCAGGGAATAACTATGGCTACACCTTC	NA	TRBV5-5	TRBJ1-2	NA
CASSFLSSPDTQYF	TGTGCCAGCAGCTTCCTATCTTCGCCAGATACGCAGTATTTT	NA	TRBV7-2	TRBJ2-3	few
CASSFLGQRSNQPQHF	TGTGCCAGCAGTTTTCTGGGACAGAGAAGCAATCAGCCCCAGCATTTT	TRBD1	TRBV12-3/TRBV12-4	TRBJ1-5	few
CAISGGDNYGYTF	TGTGCCATCAGTGGGGGCGATAACTATGGCTACACCTTC	NA	TRBV10-3	TRBJ1-2	NA
CASNPKGGGTDTQYF	TGTGCCAGCAACCCTAAAGGGGGGGGCACAGATACGCAGTATTTT	NA	TRBV12-3/TRBV12-4	TRBJ2-3	NA
CASSPEGWKPQHF	TGTGCCAGCAGCCCGGAGGGCTGGAAGCCCCAGCATTTT	NA	TRBV7-9	TRBJ1-5	many
CASSPGTGVGYTF	TGCGCCAGCAGCCCCGGGACAGGGGTTGGCTACACCTTC	TRBD1	TRBV4-1	TRBJ1-2	many
CSVEDLRGASSYNEQFF	TGCAGCGTTGAAGATTTGAGGGGGGCGAGCTCCTACAATGAGCAGTTCTTC	NA	TRBV29-1	TRBJ2-1	NA
CVSSPGRVPYNEQFF	TGTGTCAGCAGTCCTGGCAGGGTACCTTACAATGAGCAGTTCTTC	NA	TRBV12-3/TRBV12-4	TRBJ2-1	once
CAIRDSYNEQFF	TGTGCCATCCGGGACAGTTACAATGAGCAGTTCTTC	TRBD1	TRBV10-3	TRBJ2-1	NA
CSALLGVAPNTEAFF	TGCAGTGCGCTTCTAGGGGTGGCCCCGAACACTGAAGCTTTCTTT	NA	TRBV20-1	TRBJ1-1	few
CASSQGGVYTEAFF	TGTGCCAGCAGTCAGGGGGGGGTATACACTGAAGCTTTCTTT	TRBD1	TRBV2	TRBJ1-1	NA
CASSGHGGGNSPLHF	TGTGCCAGCAGTGGGCACGGGGGTGGCAATTCACCCCTCCACTTT	NA	TRBV12-3/TRBV12-4	TRBJ1-6	many
CASSLTGGANEQFF	TGTGCCAGCAGCTTAACCGGGGGGGCCAATGAGCAGTTCTTC	TRBD2	TRBV5-1	TRBJ2-1	many
CASSQVYGRDQETQYF	TGCGCCAGCAGCCAAGTCTATGGCAGGGATCAAGAGACCCAGTACTTC	NA	TRBV4-3	TRBJ2-5	few
CSAPDPGSSYNSPLHF	TGCAGTGCCCCGGACCCTGGGAGCTCCTATAATTCACCCCTCCACTTT	NA	TRBV20-1	TRBJ1-6	few
CASSAIIRDPRGLFF	TGTGCCAGCAGCGCTATTATACGGGATCCCAGGGGGCTGTTTTTT	NA	TRBV7-2	TRBJ2-2	NA
CASSLRRAGSPLHF	TGTGCCAGCAGCTTAAGACGGGCAGGTTCACCCCTCCACTTT	NA	TRBV13	TRBJ1-6	few
CSVEDPDRGRVNEQFF	TGCAGCGTTGAAGATCCAGACAGGGGGCGCGTAAATGAGCAGTTCTTC	TRBD1	TRBV29-1	TRBJ2-1	NA
CATSKETSGYYNEQFF	TGTGCCACCAGTAAGGAGACTAGCGGTTACTACAATGAGCAGTTCTTC	TRBD2	TRBV24-1	TRBJ2-1	NA
CASSQFRPGQGSTDTQYF	TGCGCCAGCAGCCAATTTCGCCCGGGACAAGGCTCCACAGATACGCAGTATTTT	NA	TRBV4-3	TRBJ2-3	many
CAISYQGVGETQYF	TGTGCCATCAGCTACCAGGGGGTGGGGGAGACCCAGTACTTC	TRBD1	TRBV10-3	TRBJ2-5	few
CASSRDGSSYNEQYF	TGTGCCAGCAGCCGGGACGGGAGCTCCTACAATGAGCAGTACTTC	NA	TRBV12-3/TRBV12-4	TRBJ2-7	NA
CASSFLIRDIGYEQYF	TGTGCCAGCAGCTTCCTTATCCGGGACATTGGGTACGAGCAGTACTTC	NA	TRBV11-2	TRBJ2-7	few
CASSLGWSLPRAKNIQYF	TGTGCCAGCAGTTTAGGTTGGTCCCTACCCCGAGCCAAAAACATTCAGTACTTC	NA	TRBV12-3/TRBV12-4	TRBJ2-4	NA
CASSQEVCQPQHF	TGCGCCAGCAGCCAAGAGGTCTGCCAGCCCCAGCATTTT	NA	TRBV4-3	TRBJ1-5	NA
CAGSWDPYTNEKLFF	TGTGCCGGCAGTTGGGATCCTTATACTAATGAAAAACTGTTTTTT	NA	TRBV27	TRBJ1-4	once
CASSYPSYEQFF	TGTGCCAGCAGCTACCCGTCCTATGAGCAGTTCTTC	NA	TRBV6-2/TRBV6-3	TRBJ2-1	many
CAWSPGSGANVLTF	TGTGCCTGGAGTCCTGGCTCTGGGGCCAACGTCCTGACTTTC	NA	TRBV30	TRBJ2-6	NA
CASSFADRDNTEAFF	TGCGCCAGCAGCTTTGCCGACAGGGATAACACTGAAGCTTTCTTT	TRBD1	TRBV5-1	TRBJ1-1	NA
CASSQDWSSSYEQYF	TGTGCCAGCAGCCAAGACTGGTCCAGCTCCTACGAGCAGTACTTC	NA	TRBV4-2	TRBJ2-7	few
CAISENPSGRTDNEQFF	TGTGCCATCAGTGAGAATCCTAGCGGGAGGACGGACAATGAGCAGTTCTTC	TRBD2	TRBV10-3	TRBJ2-1	few
CSARSLGANTDYGYTF	TGCAGTGCTCGATCCCTAGGGGCCAATACTGATTATGGCTACACCTTC	NA	TRBV20-1	TRBJ1-2	NA
CASSLYGLSGANVLTF	TGTGCCAGCAGCTTATACGGACTCTCTGGGGCCAACGTCCTGACTTTC	NA	TRBV7-2	TRBJ2-6	few
CASSLGHNEQYF	TGTGCCAGCAGCTTAGGACACAATGAGCAGTACTTC	NA	TRBV11-3	TRBJ2-5	NA
CATLIGGTDTQYF	TGTGCCACCCTGATTGGGGGTACAGATACGCAGTATTTT	NA	TRBV15	TRBJ2-3	many
CASSRRSQETQYF	TGTGCCAGCAGCCGCAGGTCTCAAGAGACCCAGTACTTC	NA	TRBV7-2	TRBJ2-5	few
CASSQEERGSTDTQYF	TGTGCCAGCAGCCAAGAGGAGCGGGGAAGCACAGATACGCAGTATTTT	TRBD2	TRBV4-2	TRBJ2-3	few
CASSSDRDYGYTF	TGTGCCAGCAGCTCGGACAGGGACTATGGCTACACCTTC	TRBD1	TRBV11-1	TRBJ1-2	NA
CAISGSGDKYNEQFF	TGTGCCATCAGTGGTTCTGGGGACAAATACAATGAGCAGTTCTTC	NA	TRBV10-3	TRBJ2-1	few
CASSQPGASGGYKEQYF	TGTGCCAGCAGCCAACCCGGGGCTAGCGGGGGGTACAAAGAGCAGTACTTC	TRBD2	TRBV4-2	TRBJ2-5	NA
CASSYELTGAFF	TGTGCCAGCAGCTACGAGCTAACCGGGGCTTTCTTT	NA	TRBV7-9	TRBJ1-1	NA
CSAIERQGGAEQYF	TGCAGCGCAATAGAACGACAGGGAGGTGCCGAGCAGTACTTC	NA	TRBV29-1	TRBJ2-7	few
CASTLGGLLGEQYF	TGTGCCAGCACCCTGGGGGGGCTTCTCGGTGAGCAGTACTTC	NA	TRBV6-1	TRBJ2-4	NA
CSVEGSLEQFF	TGCAGCGTTGAGGGGAGCCTTGAGCAGTTCTTC	NA	TRBV29-1	TRBJ2-1	few
CASSLERGPSTDTQYF	TGTGCCAGCAGTTTGGAACGGGGCCCTAGCACAGATACGCAGTATTTT	NA	TRBV12-3/TRBV12-4	TRBJ2-3	many
CASSLDKRGGIYNEQFF	TGCGCCAGCAGCTTGGATAAGCGGGGGGGCATCTACAATGAGCAGTTCTTC	TRBD2	TRBV5-1	TRBJ2-1	NA
CASLSNEQFF	TGTGCCAGTCTCTCCAATGAGCAGTTCTTC	NA	TRBV7-9	TRBJ2-1	NA
CASTPFIRASPIKSSYNEQFF	TGTGCTAGTACTCCCTTTATCAGGGCTAGCCCGATCAAAAGCTCCTACAATGAGCAGTTCTTC	NA	TRBV12-5	TRBJ2-1	NA
CAISEDYTEAFF	TGTGCCATCAGTGAAGACTATACTGAAGCTTTCTTT	NA	TRBV10-3	TRBJ1-1	few